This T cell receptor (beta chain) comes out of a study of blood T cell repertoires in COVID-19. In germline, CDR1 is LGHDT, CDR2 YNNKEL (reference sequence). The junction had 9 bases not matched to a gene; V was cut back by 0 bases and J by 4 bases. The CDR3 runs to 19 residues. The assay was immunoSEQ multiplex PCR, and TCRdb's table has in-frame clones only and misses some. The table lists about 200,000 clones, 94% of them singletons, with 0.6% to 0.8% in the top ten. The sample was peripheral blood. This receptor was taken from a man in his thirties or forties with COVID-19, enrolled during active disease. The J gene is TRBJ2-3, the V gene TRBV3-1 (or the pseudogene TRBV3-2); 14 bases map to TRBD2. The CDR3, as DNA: TGTGCCAGCAGCCAAGAGTTCGCAGGACTAGCGGGGGGCTCAGATACGCAGTATTTT. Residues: CASSQEFAGLAGGSDTQYF.